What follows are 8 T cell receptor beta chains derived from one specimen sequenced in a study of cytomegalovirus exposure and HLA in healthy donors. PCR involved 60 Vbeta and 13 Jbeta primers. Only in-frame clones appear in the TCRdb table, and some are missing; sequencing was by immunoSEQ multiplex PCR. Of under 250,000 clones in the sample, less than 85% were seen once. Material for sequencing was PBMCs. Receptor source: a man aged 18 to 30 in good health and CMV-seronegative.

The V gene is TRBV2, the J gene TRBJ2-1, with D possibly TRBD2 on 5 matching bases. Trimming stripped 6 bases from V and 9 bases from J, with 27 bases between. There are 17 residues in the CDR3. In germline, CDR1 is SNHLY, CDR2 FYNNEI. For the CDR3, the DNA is TGTGCCAGCAGCGACCAGGTACCCCGTGAGGGTTGGGTTGAGCAGTTCTTC. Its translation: CASSDQVPREGWVEQFF.

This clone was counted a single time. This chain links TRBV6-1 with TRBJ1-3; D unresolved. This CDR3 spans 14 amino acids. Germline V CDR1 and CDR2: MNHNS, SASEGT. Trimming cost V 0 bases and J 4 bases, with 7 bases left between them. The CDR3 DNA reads TGTGCCAGCAGTGAAGCTCGTAGCGGAAACACCATATATTTT. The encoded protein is CASSEARSGNTIYF.

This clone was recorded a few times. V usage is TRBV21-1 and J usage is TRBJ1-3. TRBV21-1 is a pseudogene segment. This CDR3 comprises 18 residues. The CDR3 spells CASSKVGGPYASGNTIYF. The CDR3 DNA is TGTGCCAGCAGCAAAGTCGGGGGGCCTTACGCCTCTGGAAACACCATATATTTT.

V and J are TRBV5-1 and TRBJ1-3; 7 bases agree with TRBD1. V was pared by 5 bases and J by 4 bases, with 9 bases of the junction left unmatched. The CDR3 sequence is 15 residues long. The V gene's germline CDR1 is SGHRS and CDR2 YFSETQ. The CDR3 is CASRPDRAAGNTIYF. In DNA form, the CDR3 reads TGCGCCAGCAGGCCCGACAGGGCAGCCGGAAACACCATATATTTT. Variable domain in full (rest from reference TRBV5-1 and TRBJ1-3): KAGVTQTPRYLIKTRGQQVTLSCSPISGHRSVSWYQQTPGQGLQFLFEYFSETQRNKGNFPGRFSGRQFSNSRSEMNVSTLELGDSALYLCASRPDRAAGNTIYFGEGSWLTVV.

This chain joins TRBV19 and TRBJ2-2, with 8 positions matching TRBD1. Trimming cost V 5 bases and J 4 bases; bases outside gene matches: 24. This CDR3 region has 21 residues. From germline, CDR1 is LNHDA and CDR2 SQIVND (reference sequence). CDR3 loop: CASSPRRTGGPLRTSTGELFF. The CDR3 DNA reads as TGTGCCAGTAGTCCCCGGAGAACAGGGGGACCCCTCCGTACTTCCACCGGGGAGCTGTTTTTT.

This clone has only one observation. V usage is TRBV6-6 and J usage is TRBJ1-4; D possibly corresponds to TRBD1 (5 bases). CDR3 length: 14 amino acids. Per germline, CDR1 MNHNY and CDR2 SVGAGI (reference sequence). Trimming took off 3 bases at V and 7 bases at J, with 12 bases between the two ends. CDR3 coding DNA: TGTGCCAGCAGTTATGCGGTGACAGCTGAAAAACTGTTTTTT. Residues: CASSYAVTAEKLFF.

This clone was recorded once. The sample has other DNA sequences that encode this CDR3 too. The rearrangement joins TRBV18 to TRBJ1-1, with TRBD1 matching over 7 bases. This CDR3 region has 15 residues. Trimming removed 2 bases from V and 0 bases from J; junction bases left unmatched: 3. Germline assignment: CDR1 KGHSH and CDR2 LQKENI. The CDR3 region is CASSPRGQLNTEAFF. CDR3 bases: TGTGCCAGCTCACCAAGGGGACAGTTGAACACTGAAGCTTTCTTT.

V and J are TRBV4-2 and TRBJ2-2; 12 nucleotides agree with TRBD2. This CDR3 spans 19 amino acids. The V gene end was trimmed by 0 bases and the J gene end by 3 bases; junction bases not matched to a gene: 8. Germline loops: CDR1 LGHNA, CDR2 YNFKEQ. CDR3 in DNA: TGTGCCAGCAGCCAAGATGCGACTAGCGGGAGTGTATACACCGGGGAGCTGTTTTTT. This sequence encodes CASSQDATSGSVYTGELFF.